This T cell receptor beta chain came from a study of cytomegalovirus exposure and HLA in healthy donors. The study ran its PCR with 60 Vbeta and 13 Jbeta primers. Libraries were prepared by immunoSEQ multiplex PCR; TCRdb keeps only in-frame clonotypes and omits some of them. The sample shows about 180,000 clones, around 80% of them seen only once. Trimming at V came to 2 bases and at J to 10 bases, leaving 4 bases not matched to a gene. CDR3 length: 13 residues. The germline gives CDR1 MNHEY, CDR2 SVGAGI. The clonotype originates from a man between 18 and 35 years old in good health and CMV-seronegative. This chain connects TRBV6-5 to TRBJ2-1; TRBD2 matches 8 bases. What was sequenced was PBMCs. CDR3 amino acids: CASSYPGLAEQFF. The CDR3 nucleotides are TGTGCCAGCAGTTACCCAGGACTAGCCGAGCAGTTCTTC.